This TCR beta chain is from a study of T cells in Graves' hyperthyroidism and ophthalmopathy. Trimming stripped 4 bases from V and 0 bases from J, with 14 bases between. Germline CDR1 is SGHDT and CDR2 is YYEEEE. This CDR3 has 16 residues. RNA transcripts served as the template for amplifying TCR beta CDR3 regions. The HTBI set primed first-round TCR CDR3 RT-PCR. TCRdb independently ran MiXCR on the multiplex PCR reads; one entry per CDR3 protein. The sample holds over 500,000 distinct CDR3 sequences; 14% are singletons and the top ten take about 14%. This clonotype was recorded a few times. Researchers barred patients who had uncontrolled infection, other autoimmune disease, pregnancy or lactation. PBMCs came from less than 11 ml fresh peripheral blood.

The clonotype originates from a woman in her 40s with Graves' hyperthyroidism. The sequenced material came from blood. This rearrangement joins TRBV5-6 to TRBJ2-4; tentative D call: TRBD1 (6 bases). The DNA for the CDR3 is TGTGCCAGCAGCCCCATGACAGGTCTAGCCAAAAACATTCAGTACTTC. Its protein is CASSPMTGLAKNIQYF.